A single sample is the source of the 28 T cell receptor beta chains below, sequenced in a study of OX40 agonist ivuxolimab in advanced cancers. Only in-frame clones appear in the TCRdb table, and some are missing; sequencing was by immunoSEQ multiplex PCR. Of 45,000 to 65,000 clones in the sample, around three quarters were seen once. The source was CD4+ or CD8+ T cells sorted from blood, collected in a trial of the OX40 agonist ivuxolimab. These receptors came from an adult with an advanced solid tumor such as melanoma, head and neck, liver or kidney cancer.

This chain uses TRBV12-5 with TRBJ2-3, with 12 bases fitting TRBD2. CDR3 length: 15 amino acids. Germline trimming cut 6 bases from V and 6 bases from J; bases unmatched to any gene: 7. The germline CDR1 and CDR2 sequences are LGHNT and FRNRAP. CDR3 DNA: TGTGCTAGTGGGCCGTCTAGCGGGGGGGCGGATACGCAGTATTTT. Its translation: CASGPSSGGADTQYF.

The rearrangement links TRBV10-1 to TRBJ1-1; the match to TRBD1 covers 9 bases. After removal of 6 bases from V and 5 bases from J, the junction contained 7 bases not matched to a gene. CDR3 length equals 14 residues. Germline loops: CDR1 WNHNN, CDR2 SYGVQD (reference sequence). The CDR3 DNA is TGCGCCAGCAGCCTGGACAGGGGAAGAACTGAAGCTTTCTTT. This gives the protein CASSLDRGRTEAFF.

The chain couples TRBV6-5 to TRBJ2-7, with TRBD2 as a possible D gene (6 bases). Germline CDR1 reads MNHEY; CDR2 reads SVGAGI. The length of the CDR3 is 15 residues. The germline V and J ends were trimmed by 2 bases and 0 bases, with 11 bases remaining between them. For the CDR3, the DNA is TGTGCCAGCAGTTACAGGGACTCCCTCTCCTACGAGCAGTACTTC. Residues: CASSYRDSLSYEQYF.

The chain joins TRBV9 to TRBJ2-1; D not certain. This CDR3 has 14 residues. The germline V gene encodes CDR1 SGDLS and CDR2 YYNGEE. The germline V and J ends were trimmed by 0 bases and 8 bases, with 12 bases remaining between them. The CDR3 region has the DNA TGTGCCAGCAGCGTAGCTTTTGGTAGGGATGAGCAGTTCTTC. Protein: CASSVAFGRDEQFF.

The table lists this clone with a count of one. The rearrangement links TRBV4-1 to TRBJ2-3; possibly TRBD1 for D (6 bases). This CDR3 contains 15 residues. Trimming left V 0 bases short and J 4 bases short, with 11 bases between. Looked up from germline, CDR1 is MGHRA and CDR2 is YSYEKL. The CDR3 spells CASSQDWGPADTQYF. The CDR3 region has the DNA TGCGCCAGCAGCCAAGACTGGGGGCCAGCAGATACGCAGTATTTT.

The V and J genes are TRBV30 and TRBJ2-5, with D unclear. Germline values: CDR1 GTSNPN, CDR2 SVGIG (reference sequence). V was shortened by 1 base and J by 5 bases, with 8 bases between the two germline ends. The CDR3 consists of 12 residues. The DNA for the CDR3 is TGTGCCTGGAGTGGTAATGGGGAGACCCAGTACTTC. Its translation is CAWSGNGETQYF.

This clone was recorded only once. This chain connects TRBV27 to TRBJ1-2; 7 bases line up with TRBD1. In germline, CDR1 is MNHEY, CDR2 SMNVEV (reference sequence). The CDR3 runs 13 residues. V trimming: 3 bases; J trimming: 7 bases; junction bases outside the gene matches: 5. This chain's CDR3 is CASSFEGAGGYTF. The DNA for the CDR3 is TGTGCCAGCAGTTTCGAGGGGGCTGGTGGCTACACCTTC.

The V gene is TRBV11-2, the J gene TRBJ2-5, with unresolved D. The germline V gene encodes CDR1 SGHAT and CDR2 FQNNGV. The ends were cut back, 0 bases at V and 4 bases at J, with 9 bases in the middle. The CDR3 runs 14 residues. CDR3 bases: TGTGCCAGCAGCTTAGATGGCGGATCAGAGACCCAGTACTTC. It specifies CASSLDGGSETQYF.

The chain joins TRBV11-2 to TRBJ2-7; D perhaps matches TRBD2 (6 bases). V was clipped by 2 bases and J by 5 bases, with 10 bases between them. The CDR3 spans 13 residues. CDR1 is SGHAT and CDR2 is FQNNGV in the germline V gene. The CDR3, as DNA: TGTGCCAGCAGCTTAAACTGGAGGGACGAGCAGTACTTC. Its translation is CASSLNWRDEQYF.

The chain recombines TRBV5-1 with TRBJ2-5, with D perhaps assigned TRBD1 or TRBD2 (6 bases each). Per germline, CDR1 SGHRS and CDR2 YFSETQ. This CDR3 has 14 amino acids. V shed 0 bases and J shed 5 bases, with 11 bases lying between them. The DNA for the CDR3 is TGCGCCAGCAGCTTGGGACAGGAGGGCGAGACCCAGTACTTC. Protein product: CASSLGQEGETQYF. The whole variable domain, filled in from reference TRBV5-1 and TRBJ2-5, reads KAGVTQTPRYLIKTRGQQVTLSCSPISGHRSVSWYQQTPGQGLQFLFEYFSETQRNKGNFPGRFSGRQFSNSRSEMNVSTLELGDSALYLCASSLGQEGETQYFGPGTRLLVL.

This clone has a single count. V is TRBV7-2 and J is TRBJ2-7, with D possibly TRBD1 on 6 matching bases. Germline-derived CDR1 and CDR2 are SGHTA and FQGNSA. CDR3 length: 13 amino acids. V was pared by 1 base and J by 6 bases, with 10 bases between. The CDR3 coding sequence is TGTGCCAGCAGCTTAGAACAGGGCGTCGAGCAGTACTTC. This codes for CASSLEQGVEQYF.

This clone was observed a handful of times. The V gene is TRBV6-4, the J gene TRBJ2-2; D assignment may be TRBD1 or TRBD2 (6 bases each). Deletions cut 3 bases from V and 4 bases from J, with 9 bases between. CDR1 is MRHNA, CDR2 SNTAGT, per germline. The CDR3 consists of 14 residues. The CDR3 reads CASSEEGGTGELFF. The CDR3 DNA sequence: TGTGCCAGCAGTGAAGAGGGGGGCACCGGGGAGCTGTTTTTT.

The chain uses TRBV2 and TRBJ2-3, with TRBD1 matching 10 bases. From germline, CDR1 is SNHLY and CDR2 FYNNEI. V gave up 6 bases and J gave up 2 bases; unmatched junction bases: 5. This CDR3 contains 15 residues. This CDR3 is CASRRTGGYTDTQYF. The CDR3 DNA sequence: TGTGCCAGCAGGAGGACAGGGGGTTACACAGATACGCAGTATTTT.

V is TRBV5-4 and J is TRBJ2-7; 9 positions agree with TRBD1. The germline CDR1 and CDR2 sequences are SGHNT and YYREEE (reference sequence). The CDR3 extends over 14 amino acids. V lost 4 bases to trimming and J lost 6 bases; unmatched junction nucleotides: 8. CDR3 in DNA: TGTGCCAGCAGCCCGGGACAGGGAGAACGCGAGCAGTACTTC. Encoded protein: CASSPGQGEREQYF.

This sequence joins TRBV10-1 and TRBJ1-1; no clear D. Germline V gene data show CDR1 as WNHNN and CDR2 as SYGVQD (reference sequence). The CDR3 has 16 amino acids. The V and J ends lost 5 bases and 3 bases respectively, with 19 bases between them. The CDR3 sequence is CASSFTGPSGYTEAFF. The CDR3, as DNA: TGCGCCAGCAGTTTCACGGGTCCCAGTGGGTACACTGAAGCTTTCTTT.

This chain links TRBV7-2 with TRBJ2-3; no definite D call. Looked up from germline, CDR1 is SGHTA and CDR2 is FQGNSA. The CDR3 consists of 13 residues. V lost 1 base and J 4 bases, leaving 6 bases between the germline ends. The CDR3 here is CASSLVLADTQYF. The CDR3, as DNA: TGTGCCAGCAGCTTAGTCCTAGCAGATACGCAGTATTTT.

This CDR3 is CSVDYGGSYEQYF. As DNA, the CDR3 is TGCAGCGTTGACTATGGGGGCTCTTACGAGCAGTACTTC. The chain carries TRBV29-1 and TRBJ2-7, with D possibly being TRBD1 (6 bases). The germline gives CDR1 SQVTM, CDR2 ANQGSEA. This CDR3 has 13 amino acids. Trimming took 3 bases from V and 4 from J, leaving 13 bases between them.

J is TRBJ2-3 and V is TRBV2; the D gene is possibly TRBD2 (5 bases). This CDR3 contains 14 residues. Trimming took off 0 bases at V and 1 base at J, with 5 bases between the two ends. Per germline, CDR1 SNHLY and CDR2 FYNNEI. In DNA, the CDR3 is TGTGCCAGCAGTGAAGCACTAGGCACAGATACGCAGTATTTT. Translating gives CASSEALGTDTQYF.

The rearrangement links TRBV23-1 to TRBJ2-5; 7 nucleotides line up with TRBD1. The DNA end is a closer match to TRBJ2-7, so the J assignment may be wrong. TRBV23-1 is recorded as an ORF, its role being uncertain. There are 15 residues in the CDR3. The CDR3 DNA reads as TGCGCCAGCAGTCCCCCGGGACAGTTCTCCTACGAGCAGTACTTC. Its translation: CASSPPGQFSYEQYF.

The V gene is TRBV19, the J gene TRBJ2-6; a weak D match, TRBD1 (6 bases). The germline V and J ends were trimmed by 10 bases and 2 bases, with 12 bases remaining between them. The CDR3 sequence is 14 residues long. In germline, CDR1 is LNHDA, CDR2 SQIVND (reference sequence). The CDR3 nucleotides read TGTGCCACCCTCCACAGGGCTGGGGCCAACGTCCTGACTTTC. It translates to CATLHRAGANVLTF.

The rearrangement joins TRBV7-9 to TRBJ1-2; a weak D match, TRBD1 (6 bases). Trimming removed 5 bases at V and 2 bases at J, with 18 bases between. CDR1 and CDR2 (germline): SEHNR, FQNEAQ (reference sequence). This CDR3 comprises 16 residues. The CDR3 nucleotides read TGTGCCAGCAGCCAACTGGACAGCCTGAGGAACTATGGCTACACCTTC. This gives the protein CASSQLDSLRNYGYTF.

CDR3 loop: CASSPSSGNTIYF. The CDR3 DNA follows: TGTGCCAGCAGCCCGTCCTCTGGAAACACCATATATTTT. The genes are TRBV7-9 and TRBJ1-3; D gene unclear. The germline gives CDR1 SEHNR, CDR2 FQNEAQ (reference sequence). V shed 5 bases and J shed 0 bases, with 5 bases lying between them. This CDR3 has 13 amino acids. Full variable domain (remainder filled in from reference TRBV7-9 and TRBJ1-3): DTGVSQNPRHKITKRGQNVTFRCDPISEHNRLYWYRQTLGQGPEFLTYFQNEAQLEKSRLLSDRFSAERPKGSFSTLEIQRTEQGDSAMYLCASSPSSGNTIYFGEGSWLTVV.

The J gene is TRBJ2-7, the V gene TRBV27; D possibly corresponds to TRBD1 (6 bases). Germline V gives CDR1 MNHEY, CDR2 SMNVEV (reference sequence). The CDR3 totals 15 residues. Between the trimmed V and J ends, which lost 0 bases and 3 bases, there was a span of 12 bases. The DNA of the CDR3 is TGTGCCAGCAGTTTATCTCTGACAGGAGGCTACGAGCAGTACTTC. Translating it yields CASSLSLTGGYEQYF.

The rearrangement uses TRBV7-8 and TRBJ2-7; maybe TRBD1 (6 bases). V gave up 5 bases and J gave up 3 bases, with 23 bases separating them. CDR1 is SGHVS, CDR2 FQNEAQ, per germline. The CDR3 loop spans 17 amino acids. The CDR3 DNA follows: TGTGCCAGCAGCCCCCCCGGACAGTATTCTACACACTACGAGCAGTACTTC. Translating gives CASSPPGQYSTHYEQYF.

This rearrangement joins TRBV6-6 to TRBJ2-5, with a tentative D call TRBD2 (6 bases). This CDR3 is built from 16 residues. CDR1 and CDR2 from the germline V gene are MNHNY and SVGAGI (reference sequence). The V gene lost 0 bases and the J gene lost 7 bases, with 18 bases spanning the gap. The DNA of the CDR3 is TGTGCCAGCAGTTACTCTAGACTAGTCATAAACGGGACCCAGTACTTC. It specifies CASSYSRLVINGTQYF.

This clone was observed a handful of times. J is TRBJ1-5 and V is TRBV21-1; TRBD1 was called by the table and not checked on the DNA. TRBV21-1 is labeled a pseudogene. The CDR3 totals 15 residues. The chain's CDR3 is CASSKAWGPNQTQHF. The CDR3 DNA reads as TGTGCCAGCAGCAAAGCATGGGGGCCTAATCAGACCCAGCATTTT.

The chain employs TRBV7-9 and TRBJ1-6, with 7 bases lining up with TRBD1. V gave up 6 bases and J gave up 7 bases; unmatched junction bases: 9. The length of the CDR3 is 15 residues. The germline V gene has CDR1 SEHNR and CDR2 FQNEAQ (reference sequence). CDR3 DNA: TGTGCCAGCAGTTGGACAGGTTCGAGGAATTCACCCCTCCACTTT. It specifies CASSWTGSRNSPLHF.

This rearrangement joins TRBV9 to TRBJ2-3, with 8 positions matching TRBD1. CDR3 size: 14 residues. V trimming: 4 bases; J trimming: 3 bases; junction bases outside the gene matches: 4. Germline CDR1 and CDR2: SGDLS and YYNGEE. The CDR3 nucleotides read TGTGCCAGCAGCTATGACAGGGGTACAGATACGCAGTATTTT. Translating it yields CASSYDRGTDTQYF.